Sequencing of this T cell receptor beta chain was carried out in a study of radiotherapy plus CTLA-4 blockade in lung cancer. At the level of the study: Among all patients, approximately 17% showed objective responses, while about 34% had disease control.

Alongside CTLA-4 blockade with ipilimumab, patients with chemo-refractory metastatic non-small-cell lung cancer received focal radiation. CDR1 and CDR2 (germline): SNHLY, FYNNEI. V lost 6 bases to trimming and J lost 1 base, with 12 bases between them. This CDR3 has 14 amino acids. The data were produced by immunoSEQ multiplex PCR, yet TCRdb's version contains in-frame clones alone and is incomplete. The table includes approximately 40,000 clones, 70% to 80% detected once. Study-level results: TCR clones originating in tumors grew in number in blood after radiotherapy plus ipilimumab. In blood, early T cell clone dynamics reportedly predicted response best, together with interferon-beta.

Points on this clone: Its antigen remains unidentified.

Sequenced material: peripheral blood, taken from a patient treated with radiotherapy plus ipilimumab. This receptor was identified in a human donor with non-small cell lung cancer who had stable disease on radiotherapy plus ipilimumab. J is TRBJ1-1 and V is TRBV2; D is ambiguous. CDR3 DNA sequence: TGTGCCAGCAGGCCTTCGGCAGGGAACACTGAAGCTTTCTTT. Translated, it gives CASRPSAGNTEAFF.